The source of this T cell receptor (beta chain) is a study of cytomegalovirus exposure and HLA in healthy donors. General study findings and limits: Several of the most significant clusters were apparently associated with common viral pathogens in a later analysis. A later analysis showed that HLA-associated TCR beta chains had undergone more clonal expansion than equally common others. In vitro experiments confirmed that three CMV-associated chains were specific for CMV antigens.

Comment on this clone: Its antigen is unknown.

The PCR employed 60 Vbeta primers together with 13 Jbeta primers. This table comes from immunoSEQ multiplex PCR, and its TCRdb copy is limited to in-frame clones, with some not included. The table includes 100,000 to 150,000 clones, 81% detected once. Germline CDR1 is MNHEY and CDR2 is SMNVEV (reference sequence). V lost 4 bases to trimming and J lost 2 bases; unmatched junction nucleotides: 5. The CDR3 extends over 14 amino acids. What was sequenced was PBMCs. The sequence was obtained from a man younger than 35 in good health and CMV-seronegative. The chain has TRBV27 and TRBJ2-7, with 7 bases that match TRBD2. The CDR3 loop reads CASSYYGGTYEQYF. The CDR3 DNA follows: TGTGCCAGCAGTTATTACGGGGGGACCTACGAGCAGTACTTC.